This T cell receptor beta chain was sequenced for a study of T cells in localized non-small cell lung cancer. This CDR3 comprises 12 residues. Germline CDR1 reads MDHEN; CDR2 reads SYDVKM. V was clipped by 7 bases and J by 5 bases, with 8 bases between them. Regarding the study as a whole: Detection in adjacent lung was observed for a median roughly 62 of the top 100 tumor clones. Sequencing was restricted to one tumor region; therefore, heterogeneity remains possible. Higher blood T cell density went with longer overall survival.

This table comes from immunoSEQ multiplex PCR, and its TCRdb copy is limited to in-frame clones, with some not included. Altogether around 2,000 clones are present, more than 15% being singletons, with the ten largest covering more than 9.5%. In the case of this clone: Its matching antigen is unknown.

Sample: lung tumor tissue, taken before any cancer treatment. The rearrangement links TRBV28 to TRBJ1-4, with D tentatively TRBD1 (5 bases). The origin of this receptor is a man aged 40-75 years with stage I squamous cell lung carcinoma. In nucleotides, the CDR3 is TGTGCCAGCAAGACAGCGAATGAAAAACTGTTTTTT. Translating gives CASKTANEKLFF.